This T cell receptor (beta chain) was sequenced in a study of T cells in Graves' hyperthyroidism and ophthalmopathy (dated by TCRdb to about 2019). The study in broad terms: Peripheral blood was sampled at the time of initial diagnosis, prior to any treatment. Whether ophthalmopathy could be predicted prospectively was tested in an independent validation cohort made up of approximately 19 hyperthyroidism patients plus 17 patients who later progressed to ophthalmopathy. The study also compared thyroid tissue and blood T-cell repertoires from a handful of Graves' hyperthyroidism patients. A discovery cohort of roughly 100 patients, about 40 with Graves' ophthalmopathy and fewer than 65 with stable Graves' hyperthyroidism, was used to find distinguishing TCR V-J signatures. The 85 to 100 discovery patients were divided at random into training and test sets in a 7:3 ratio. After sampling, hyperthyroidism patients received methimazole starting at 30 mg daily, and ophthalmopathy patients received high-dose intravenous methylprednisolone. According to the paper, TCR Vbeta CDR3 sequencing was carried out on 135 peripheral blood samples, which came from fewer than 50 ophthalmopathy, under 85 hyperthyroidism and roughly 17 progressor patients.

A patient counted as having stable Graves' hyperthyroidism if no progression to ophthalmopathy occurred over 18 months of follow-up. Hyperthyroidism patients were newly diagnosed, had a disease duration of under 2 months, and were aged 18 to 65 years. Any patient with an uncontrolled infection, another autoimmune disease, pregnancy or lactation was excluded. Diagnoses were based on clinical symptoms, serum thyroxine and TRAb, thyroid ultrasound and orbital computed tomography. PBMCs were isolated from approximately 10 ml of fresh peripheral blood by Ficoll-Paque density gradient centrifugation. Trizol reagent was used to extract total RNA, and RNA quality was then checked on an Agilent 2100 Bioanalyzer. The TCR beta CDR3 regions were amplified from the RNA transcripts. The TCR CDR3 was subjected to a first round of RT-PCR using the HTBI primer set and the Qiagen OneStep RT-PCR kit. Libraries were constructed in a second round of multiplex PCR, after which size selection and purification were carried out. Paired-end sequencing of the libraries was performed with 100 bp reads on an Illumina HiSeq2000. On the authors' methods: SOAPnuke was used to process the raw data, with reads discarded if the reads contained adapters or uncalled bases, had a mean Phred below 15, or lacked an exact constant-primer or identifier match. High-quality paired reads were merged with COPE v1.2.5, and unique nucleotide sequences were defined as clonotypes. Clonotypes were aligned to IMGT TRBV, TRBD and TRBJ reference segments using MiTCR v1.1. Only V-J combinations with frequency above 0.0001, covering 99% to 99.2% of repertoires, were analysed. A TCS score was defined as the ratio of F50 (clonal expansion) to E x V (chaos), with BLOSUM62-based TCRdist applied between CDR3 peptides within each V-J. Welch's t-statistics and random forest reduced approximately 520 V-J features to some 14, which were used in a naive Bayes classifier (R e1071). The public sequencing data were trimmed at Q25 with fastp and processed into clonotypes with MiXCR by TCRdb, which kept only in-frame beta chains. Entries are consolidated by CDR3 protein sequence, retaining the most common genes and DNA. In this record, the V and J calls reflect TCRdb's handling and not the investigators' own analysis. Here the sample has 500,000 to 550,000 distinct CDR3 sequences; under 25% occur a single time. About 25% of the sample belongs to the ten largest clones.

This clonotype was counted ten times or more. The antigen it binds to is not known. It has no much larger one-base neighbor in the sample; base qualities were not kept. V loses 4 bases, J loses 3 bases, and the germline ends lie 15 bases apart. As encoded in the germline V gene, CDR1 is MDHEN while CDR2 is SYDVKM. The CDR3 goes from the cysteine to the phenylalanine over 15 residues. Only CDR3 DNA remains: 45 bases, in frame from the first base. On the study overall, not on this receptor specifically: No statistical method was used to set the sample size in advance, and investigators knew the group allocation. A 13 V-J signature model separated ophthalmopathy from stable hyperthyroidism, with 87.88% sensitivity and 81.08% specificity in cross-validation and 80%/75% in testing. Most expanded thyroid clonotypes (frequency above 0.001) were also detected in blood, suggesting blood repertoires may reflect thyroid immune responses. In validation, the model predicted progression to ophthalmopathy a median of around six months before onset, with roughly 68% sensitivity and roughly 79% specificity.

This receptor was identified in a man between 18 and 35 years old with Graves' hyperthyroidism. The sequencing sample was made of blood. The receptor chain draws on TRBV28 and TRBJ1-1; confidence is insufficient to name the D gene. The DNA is TGTGCCAGCAGTTCCGTGTCGACGGTTTACACTGAAGCTTTCTTT. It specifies CASSSVSTVYTEAFF.